This is a list of T cell receptor beta chains from one sample in a study of glioma-infiltrating T cells after dendritic cell vaccination. Method: immunoSEQ multiplex PCR; TCRdb's copy keeps in-frame clones and lacks some. The sample carries fewer than 90,000 clones, around 83% recorded once. Sequencing was performed on blood, taken after dendritic cell vaccination. The receptor set was obtained from a human donor with glioblastoma. Both conserved end residues are part of each CDR3. Fields, in order: J gene, V gene, CDR3 protein.

TRBJ1-1 TRBV19 CASSMRDTEAFF
TRBJ2-7 TRBV4-1 CASSPGRTGTTIMKQYF
TRBJ1-1 TRBV10-2 CASSERIQGNTEAFF
TRBJ1-3 TRBV6-1 CASSEGNWGTAGGNTIYF
TRBJ2-7 TRBV4-1 CASSQDRRQGPYEQYF
TRBJ1-2 TRBV30 CAWSVQAPGGYTF
TRBJ1-3 TRBV7-2 CASSFTGAGSGNTIYF
TRBJ2-7 TRBV27 CASSPGTSGSYEQYF
TRBJ2-7 TRBV27 CASGDSLYEQYF
TRBJ1-4 TRBV11-2 CASSFGAGNEKLFF
TRBJ1-4 TRBV5-1 CASSGGLLDEKLFF
TRBJ2-1 TRBV4-1 CASSNPSGGANEQFF
TRBJ1-1 TRBV7-3 CASSLSSSMNTEAFF
TRBJ1-4 TRBV7-2 CASSFLVAEKLFF
TRBJ1-1 TRBV19 CASSRRPVVTEAFF
TRBJ2-6 TRBV18 CASSSYSGANVLTF
TRBJ2-3 TRBV7-2 CASSLAEVTGGGRTDTQYF
TRBJ2-7 TRBV2 CASSEGLAGENYEQYF
TRBJ1-5 TRBV2 CASQREGGNQPQHF
TRBJ2-7 TRBV12-5 CASGSRPHEQYF
TRBJ2-1 TRBV7-3 CASSPTSAGGYNEQFF
TRBJ2-5 TRBV2 CASYLAGGRETQYF
TRBJ2-5 TRBV19 CASSINGGSGETQYF
TRBJ1-1 TRBV7-2 CASSLGRVTEAFF